These 30 T cell receptor beta chains were all obtained from the same sample, sequenced in a study of blood T cell repertoires in COVID-19. Profiled with immunoSEQ multiplex PCR; TCRdb holds only in-frame clones, not every one. The profile shows more than 300,000 clones, more than 75% of them singletons. The sample comprised peripheral blood. These receptors all stem from a woman aged 30 to 39 with COVID-19, enrolled during active disease.

The chain couples TRBV10-3 to TRBJ2-4; TRBD1 matches at 10 bases. CDR3 length: 17 residues. CDR1 and CDR2 from the germline V gene are ENHRY and SYGVKD. The J segment lost 7 bases and the V segment lost 6 bases, leaving 15 bases of the junction unmatched. Here the CDR3 reads CAISPHRTGGGENIQYF. The CDR3 region has the DNA TGTGCCATCAGCCCGCACCGGACAGGGGGAGGGGAGAACATTCAGTACTTC.

The table lists this clone with a count of one. The J gene is TRBJ2-7, the V gene TRBV11-2, with TRBD1 matching 10 bases. The CDR3 has 14 residues. Germline V gene sequence: CDR1 SGHAT, CDR2 FQNNGV. V lost 5 bases, J lost 4 bases, and 5 bases stayed unmatched. CDR3 DNA: TGTGCCAGCAGCATGGGACAGGGGCTTTACGAGCAGTACTTC. This sequence encodes CASSMGQGLYEQYF.

This chain links TRBV28 with TRBJ1-5; 8 bases map to TRBD1. With V trimmed by 8 bases and J by 1 base, 10 bases remained unmatched. The CDR3 is 16 residues long. The germline gives CDR1 MDHEN, CDR2 SYDVKM. This CDR3 is CASGSLDRVSNQPQHF. CDR3 nucleotide sequence: TGTGCCAGCGGAAGTTTGGACAGGGTGAGCAATCAGCCCCAGCATTTT.

The chain combines TRBV5-1 with TRBJ2-3; D is unclear. CDR1 and CDR2 (germline): SGHRS, YFSETQ. CDR3 length: 14 residues. V shed 0 bases and J shed 5 bases, with 10 bases lying between them. The CDR3 here is CASSLDTFGDTQYF. In DNA form, the CDR3 reads TGCGCCAGCAGCTTGGACACGTTTGGAGATACGCAGTATTTT.

This clone was observed a handful of times. The chain couples TRBV9 to TRBJ1-1; D remains unclear. V dropped 4 bases and J dropped 3 bases, with 16 bases sitting between them. From germline, CDR1 is SGDLS and CDR2 YYNGEE. The CDR3 contains 15 residues. CDR3 region: CASSLTSREDTEAFF. Here the CDR3 DNA reads TGTGCCAGCAGCCTTACATCAAGGGAGGACACTGAAGCTTTCTTT.

V gene TRBV28 combines with J gene TRBJ2-2, with a tentative D call TRBD2 (6 bases). The germline V gene has CDR1 MDHEN and CDR2 SYDVKM. The CDR3 runs to 13 residues. Trimming stripped 9 bases from V and 5 bases from J, with 13 bases between. Here the CDR3 reads CARGLSRTGELFF. DNA of the CDR3: TGTGCCAGGGGACTGAGTAGGACCGGGGAGCTGTTTTTT.

This chain connects TRBV11-2 to TRBJ2-6, with TRBD2 matching over 10 bases. J was trimmed by 0 bases and V by 4 bases; bases with no gene match: 9. The CDR3 runs 19 residues. Germline-derived CDR1 and CDR2 are SGHAT and FQNNGV. CDR3 sequence: CASSSRTSGLGSGANVLTF. For the CDR3, the DNA is TGTGCCAGCAGCTCCCGGACTAGCGGATTGGGCTCTGGGGCCAACGTCCTGACTTTC.

V and J are TRBV3-1 (or the pseudogene TRBV3-2) and TRBJ2-5; D may be TRBD1 (5 bases). Germline values: CDR1 LGHDT, CDR2 YNNKEL (reference sequence). V lost 6 bases and J 4 bases, leaving 6 bases between the germline ends. CDR3 length equals 11 residues. The CDR3 reads CASSQGETQYF. CDR3 in DNA: TGTGCCAGCAGTCAGGGAGAGACCCAGTACTTC.

The chain couples TRBV18 to TRBJ2-3; 10 nucleotides align to TRBD2. The germline CDR1 and CDR2 sequences are KGHSH and LQKENI. There are 16 residues in the CDR3. Trimming removed 1 base from V and 0 bases from J; junction bases left unmatched: 1. The CDR3 coding sequence is TGTGCCAGCTCACCACGGGGACTAGCGAGCACAGATACGCAGTATTTT. Protein: CASSPRGLASTDTQYF.

The chain has TRBV7-2 and TRBJ2-1; the match to TRBD2 covers 12 bases. This CDR3 region has 14 residues. Trimming cost V 5 bases and J 10 bases; bases outside gene matches: 6. CDR1 and CDR2 from the germline V gene are SGHTA and FQGNSA. CDR3 amino acids: CASSLTSGRREQFF. The CDR3 region has the DNA TGTGCCAGCAGCCTAACTAGCGGGAGGAGAGAGCAGTTCTTC.

The chain is built from TRBV6-6 and TRBJ2-2, with unresolved D. The germline CDR1 and CDR2 sequences are MNHNY and SVGAGI (reference sequence). This CDR3 region has 11 residues. V was trimmed by 8 bases and J by 4 bases, leaving 5 bases between them. The CDR3 loop is CASVFTGELFF. The DNA of the CDR3 is TGTGCCAGCGTCTTCACCGGGGAGCTGTTTTTT.

The chain recombines TRBV6-5 with TRBJ1-3; 7 nucleotides line up with TRBD1. The CDR3 is 15 residues long. Germline values: CDR1 MNHEY, CDR2 SVGAGI. With V trimmed by 2 bases and J by 3 bases, 4 bases remained unmatched. CDR3 protein: CASSYDRVRGNTIYF. CDR3 bases: TGTGCCAGCAGTTACGACAGGGTTCGTGGAAACACCATATATTTT.

The chain has TRBV2 and TRBJ1-5, with D hard to call. V was cut by 4 bases and J by 2 bases, with 12 bases left in between. From germline, CDR1 is SNHLY and CDR2 FYNNEI. This CDR3 region has 15 residues. CDR3 in amino acids: CASSVILTGNQPQHF. The CDR3 bases are TGTGCCAGCAGTGTGATCCTTACGGGCAATCAGCCCCAGCATTTT.

The chain couples TRBV11-2 to TRBJ2-7; D gene unclear. V lost 0 bases, J lost 3 bases, and 6 bases lay in between. From germline, CDR1 is SGHAT and CDR2 FQNNGV. The CDR3 has 13 residues. CDR3 protein: CASSLDLSYEQYF. In DNA form, the CDR3 reads TGTGCCAGCAGCTTAGATCTGAGCTACGAGCAGTACTTC.

A single count supports this clone. The chain employs TRBV24-1 and TRBJ2-1; 7 bases are a match to TRBD1. The CDR3 is 16 amino acids. The germline CDR1 and CDR2 sequences are KGHDR and SFDVKD. The trim removed 4 bases at V and 10 bases at J, leaving 15 bases unmatched. This CDR3 is CATSEPGGTRRSEQFF. The CDR3 DNA is TGTGCCACCAGTGAGCCAGGGGGAACAAGGCGGTCGGAGCAGTTCTTC.

The chain is built from TRBV27 and TRBJ1-6; 9 bases fit TRBD1. There are 14 residues in the CDR3. J was trimmed by 6 bases and V by 8 bases; bases with no gene match: 5. Germline V lookup: CDR1 MNHEY, CDR2 SMNVEV (reference sequence). CDR3 protein: CASQDRGSNSPLHF. CDR3 in DNA: TGTGCCAGCCAGGACAGGGGAAGTAATTCACCCCTCCACTTT.

V and J are TRBV3-1 (or the pseudogene TRBV3-2) and TRBJ2-1; no reliable D call. The V end was cut by 1 base, the J end by 10 bases, with 14 bases between. Germline loops: CDR1 LGHDT, CDR2 YNNKEL (reference sequence). The CDR3 has 14 residues. CDR3 sequence (DNA): TGTGCCAGCAGCCAAGTCCAGGCCGGTTTAGAGCAGTTCTTC. Its translation is CASSQVQAGLEQFF.

The chain has TRBV10-3 and TRBJ2-7; D is possibly TRBD1 (5 bases). Trimming pared 4 bases from V and 3 bases from J, leaving 10 bases between. The CDR3 covers 13 residues. Germline V CDR1 and CDR2: ENHRY, SYGVKD. The CDR3 region has the DNA TGTGCCATCAGTGGGACACCATACTACGAGCAGTACTTC. Protein sequence: CAISGTPYYEQYF.

V usage is TRBV7-2 and J usage is TRBJ1-5; 7 bases are shared with TRBD1. The junction had 9 bases not matched to a gene; V was cut back by 5 bases and J by 2 bases. The CDR3 is made up of 16 amino acids. Per the germline V gene, CDR1 is SGHTA and CDR2 is FQGNSA. The CDR3 nucleotides are TGTGCCAGCAGCGGAGAAACAGGGGACGGCAATCAGCCCCAGCATTTT. This codes for CASSGETGDGNQPQHF.

The rearrangement uses TRBV7-9 and TRBJ2-3, with D tentatively TRBD2 (6 bases). The ends were cut back, 7 bases at V and 0 bases at J, with 11 bases in the middle. The CDR3 extends over 14 amino acids. CDR1 and CDR2 from the germline V gene are SEHNR and FQNEAQ (reference sequence). This chain's CDR3 is CASIASGSTDTQYF. The CDR3 DNA reads as TGTGCCAGCATAGCCAGCGGGAGCACAGATACGCAGTATTTT.

The chain couples TRBV5-1 to TRBJ2-1, with TRBD2 identical over 7 bases. Germline CDR1 is SGHRS and CDR2 is YFSETQ. This CDR3 contains 17 residues. J gave up 0 bases and V 3 bases, and 9 bases lay outside the gene matches. This CDR3 reads CASSSLSGGSSYNEQFF. In DNA, the CDR3 is TGCGCCAGCAGCTCTTTGTCGGGGGGTAGCTCCTACAATGAGCAGTTCTTC.

The chain uses TRBV24-1 and TRBJ2-1, with 7 bases identical to TRBD2. Germline V lookup: CDR1 KGHDR, CDR2 SFDVKD. The trim removed 4 bases at V and 4 bases at J, leaving 9 bases unmatched. The CDR3 runs to 16 residues. The CDR3 spells CATSDPQGGSYNEQFF. CDR3 bases: TGTGCCACCAGTGACCCTCAGGGAGGGAGTTACAATGAGCAGTTCTTC.

In this sample, this clone turned up once. The CDR3 sequence is CASSYGDTQGNTEAFF. The CDR3 DNA reads as TGTGCCAGCAGTTACGGAGATACACAGGGGAACACTGAAGCTTTCTTT. This rearrangement joins TRBV6-6 to TRBJ1-1; perhaps TRBD1 as D (6 bases). Trimming left V 2 bases short and J 1 base short, with 14 bases between. This CDR3 has 16 residues. From germline, CDR1 is MNHNY and CDR2 SVGAGI (reference sequence).

The chain employs TRBV29-1 and TRBJ2-3, with 7 bases matching TRBD2. Germline assignment: CDR1 SQVTM and CDR2 ANQGSEA. After removal of 7 bases from V and 8 bases from J, the junction contained 9 bases not matched to a gene. The CDR3 loop spans 12 amino acids. CDR3 amino acids: CSATTSLVTQYF. CDR3 bases: TGCAGCGCGACGACTAGCCTGGTTACGCAGTATTTT.

This chain joins TRBV19 and TRBJ2-1; a possible D gene is TRBD1 (5 bases). The CDR3 is 16 amino acids. The germline V gene has CDR1 LNHDA and CDR2 SQIVND (reference sequence). V lost 1 base and J 6 bases, leaving 16 bases between the germline ends. DNA for the CDR3: TGTGCCAGTAGTATAGGGGGCCACCGCGTGGTCAATGAGCAGTTCTTC. Its protein product is CASSIGGHRVVNEQFF.

This clone was seen more than once but under ten times. The gene calls are TRBV3-1 (or the pseudogene TRBV3-2) and TRBJ2-1; the D gene is possibly TRBD1 (5 bases). The CDR3 loop spans 15 amino acids. Trimming took 3 bases from V and 0 from J, leaving 9 bases between them. The germline V gene has CDR1 LGHDT and CDR2 YNNKEL (reference sequence). CDR3 loop: CASSQGRSSYNEQFF. In DNA form, the CDR3 reads TGTGCCAGCAGCCAGGGGCGGAGCTCCTACAATGAGCAGTTCTTC.

The genes are TRBV5-4 and TRBJ2-2; a weak D match, TRBD1 (6 bases). Germline lookup yields CDR1 SGHNT and CDR2 YYREEE (reference sequence). The CDR3 extends over 15 amino acids. V lost 1 base and J lost 5, with 12 bases in between. CDR3 amino acids: CASSLTGRRTGELFF. In DNA, the CDR3 is TGTGCCAGCAGCTTGACAGGGCGGAGGACCGGGGAGCTGTTTTTT.

The chain recombines TRBV13 with TRBJ1-6; D gene uncertain. Germline CDR1 PRHDT, CDR2 FYEKMQ (reference sequence). Trimming left V 0 bases short and J 9 bases short, with 12 bases between. CDR3 length: 15 amino acids. The CDR3 is CASSLGGGKVSPLHF. Here the CDR3 DNA reads TGTGCCAGCAGCTTAGGGGGAGGGAAGGTTTCACCCCTCCACTTT.

On this clone: Other DNA variants within this sample encode the same CDR3. V is TRBV5-6 and J is TRBJ1-2; maybe TRBD1 (5 bases). Germline V CDR1 and CDR2: SGHDT, YYEEEE. The CDR3 spans 13 residues. V was cut by 2 bases and J by 2 bases, with 7 bases left in between. The CDR3 is CASSFRGNYGYTF. The CDR3 DNA follows: TGTGCCAGCAGCTTCCGGGGGAACTATGGCTACACCTTC.

The chain carries TRBV7-9 and TRBJ2-3; D is possibly TRBD1 (5 bases). The V end was cut by 1 base, the J end by 5 bases, with 10 bases between. CDR3 size: 14 residues. Germline lookup yields CDR1 SEHNR and CDR2 FQNEAQ (reference sequence). The CDR3 coding sequence is TGTGCCAGCAGCTTAGTTGGGGCCAGAGATACGCAGTATTTT. Translation gives CASSLVGARDTQYF.